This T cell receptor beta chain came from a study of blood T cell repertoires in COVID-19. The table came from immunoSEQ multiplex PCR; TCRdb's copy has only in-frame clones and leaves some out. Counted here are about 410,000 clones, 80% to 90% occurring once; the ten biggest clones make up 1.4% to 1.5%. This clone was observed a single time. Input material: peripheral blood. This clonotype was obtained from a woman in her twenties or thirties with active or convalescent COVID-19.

The CDR3: CASSLAGTGVYTF. In nucleotides, the CDR3 is TGTGCCAGCAGCTTGGCCGGGACTGGGGTCTACACCTTC. The rearrangement links TRBV5-4 to TRBJ1-2, with D perhaps matching TRBD1 (5 bases). CDR1 and CDR2 from the germline V gene are SGHNT and YYREEE (reference sequence). The length of the CDR3 is 13 residues. V was cut by 0 bases and J by 10 bases, with 13 bases left in between.